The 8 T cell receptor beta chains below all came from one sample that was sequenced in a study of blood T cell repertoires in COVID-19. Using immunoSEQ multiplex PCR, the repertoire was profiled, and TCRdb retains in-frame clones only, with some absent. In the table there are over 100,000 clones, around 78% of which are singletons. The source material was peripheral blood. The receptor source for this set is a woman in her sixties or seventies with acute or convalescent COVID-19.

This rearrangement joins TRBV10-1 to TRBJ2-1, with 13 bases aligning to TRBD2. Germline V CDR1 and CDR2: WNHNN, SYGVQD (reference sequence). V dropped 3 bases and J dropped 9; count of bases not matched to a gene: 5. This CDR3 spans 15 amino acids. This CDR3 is CASSDGLAGATEQFF. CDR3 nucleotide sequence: TGCGCCAGCAGTGATGGACTAGCGGGGGCGACTGAGCAGTTCTTC.

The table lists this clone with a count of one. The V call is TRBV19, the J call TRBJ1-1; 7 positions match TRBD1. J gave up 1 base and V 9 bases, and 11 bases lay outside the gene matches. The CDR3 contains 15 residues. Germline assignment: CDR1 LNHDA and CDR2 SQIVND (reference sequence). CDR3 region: CASFDREYGNTEAFF. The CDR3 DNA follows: TGTGCCAGCTTTGACAGGGAGTATGGGAACACTGAAGCTTTCTTT. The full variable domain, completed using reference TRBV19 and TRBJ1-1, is DGGITQSPKYLFRKEGQNVTLSCEQNLNHDAMYWYRQDPGQGLRLIYYSQIVNDFQKGDIAEGYSVSREKKESFPLTVTSAQKNPTAFYLCASFDREYGNTEAFFGQGTRLTVV.

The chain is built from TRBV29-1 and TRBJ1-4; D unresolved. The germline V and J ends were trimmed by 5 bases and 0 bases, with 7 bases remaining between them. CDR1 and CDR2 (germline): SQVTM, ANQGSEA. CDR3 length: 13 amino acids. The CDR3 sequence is CSVRGTTNEKLFF. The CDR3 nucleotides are TGCAGCGTTAGAGGGACAACTAATGAAAAACTGTTTTTT.

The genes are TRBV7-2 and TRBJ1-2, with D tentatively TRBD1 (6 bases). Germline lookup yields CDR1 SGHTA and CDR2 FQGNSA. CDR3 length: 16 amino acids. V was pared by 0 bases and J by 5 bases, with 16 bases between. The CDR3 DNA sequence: TGTGCCAGCAGCTTAGCCGCCGGGACACTAACGTATGGCTACACCTTC. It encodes CASSLAAGTLTYGYTF.

In nucleotides, the CDR3 is TGTGCCAGTAAGGAGACTAGCGGTTACAATGAGCAGTTCTTC. Its protein is CASKETSGYNEQFF. The chain uses TRBV19 and TRBJ2-1; TRBD2 agrees at 9 bases. This CDR3 contains 14 residues. V was pared by 7 bases and J by 4 bases, with 5 bases of the junction left unmatched. Germline assignment: CDR1 LNHDA and CDR2 SQIVND (reference sequence).

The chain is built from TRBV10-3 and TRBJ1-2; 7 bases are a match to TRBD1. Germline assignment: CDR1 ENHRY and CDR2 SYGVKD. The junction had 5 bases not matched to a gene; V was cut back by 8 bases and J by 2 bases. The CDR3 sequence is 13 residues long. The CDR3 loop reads CAIADRRNYGYTF. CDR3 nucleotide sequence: TGTGCCATCGCGGACAGGCGGAACTATGGCTACACCTTC.

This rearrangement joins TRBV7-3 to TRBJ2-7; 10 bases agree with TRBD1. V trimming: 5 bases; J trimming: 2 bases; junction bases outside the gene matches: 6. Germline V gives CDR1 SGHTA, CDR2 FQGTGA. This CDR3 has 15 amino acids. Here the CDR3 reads CASSTDRGRTYEQYF. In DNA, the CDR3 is TGTGCCAGCAGCACAGACAGGGGGCGCACCTACGAGCAGTACTTC.

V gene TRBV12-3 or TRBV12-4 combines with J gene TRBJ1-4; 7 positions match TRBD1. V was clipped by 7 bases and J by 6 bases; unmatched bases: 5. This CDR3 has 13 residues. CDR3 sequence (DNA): TGTGCCAGCACCTCCAGGGGGGATGAAAAACTGTTTTTT. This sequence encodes CASTSRGDEKLFF.